Presented here are 32 T cell receptor beta chains from one specimen sequenced in a study of cytomegalovirus exposure and HLA in healthy donors. Primers for the PCR totalled 60 Vbeta and 13 Jbeta. Sequencing used immunoSEQ multiplex PCR; TCRdb keeps in-frame clones, though not all of them. The sample shows approximately 33,000 clones, about 53% of them seen only once. The sample was PBMCs. The source is a woman aged 35 to 49 in good health and CMV-seropositive.

The chain joins TRBV9 to TRBJ2-1, with a tentative D call TRBD1 (5 bases). CDR1 is SGDLS, CDR2 YYNGEE, per germline. Between the trimmed V and J ends, which lost 4 bases and 5 bases, there was a span of 16 bases. The CDR3 spans 15 residues. The DNA of the CDR3 is TGTGCCAGCAGCTATGACAGAGGATTGGACAATGAGCAGTTCTTC. Amino acid sequence: CASSYDRGLDNEQFF.

This sequence joins TRBV14 and TRBJ1-5, with TRBD1 matching 10 bases. Germline CDR1 and CDR2: SGHDN and FVKESK. This CDR3 region has 13 residues. The junction had 2 bases not matched to a gene; V was cut back by 5 bases and J by 7 bases. CDR3 DNA sequence: TGTGCCAGCAGCAAGGGACAGGGGCAGCCCCAGCATTTT. It translates to CASSKGQGQPQHF.

In DNA form, the CDR3 reads TGCAGCGTTGAAAGCGGCTATGGCTACACCTTC. Protein product: CSVESGYGYTF. The genes are TRBV29-1 and TRBJ1-2; D gene uncertain. The germline V gene encodes CDR1 SQVTM and CDR2 ANQGSEA. The CDR3 is 11 amino acids. V was trimmed by 2 bases and J by 4 bases, leaving 5 bases between them. The complete variable domain, with remaining parts taken from reference TRBV29-1 and TRBJ1-2, reads SAVISQKPSRDICQRGTSLTIQCQVDSQVTMMFWYRQQPGQSLTLIATANQGSEATYESGFVIDKFPISRPNLTFSTLTVSNMSPEDSSIYLCSVESGYGYTFGSGTRLTVV.

V usage is TRBV7-9 and J usage is TRBJ2-2; perhaps TRBD2 as D (5 bases). CDR1 is SEHNR, CDR2 FQNEAQ, per germline (reference sequence). The CDR3 has 15 residues. V was trimmed by 3 bases and J by 4 bases, leaving 12 bases between them. This CDR3 reads CASSLPSPGTGELFF. The CDR3 bases are TGTGCCAGCAGCTTGCCTAGCCCAGGCACCGGGGAGCTGTTTTTT.

A note on this clone: Other DNA variants within this sample encode the same CDR3. The J gene is TRBJ1-2, the V gene TRBV27, with D unclear. The CDR3 has 13 residues. Germline V gene lookup returns CDR1 MNHEY and CDR2 SMNVEV (reference sequence). V dropped 3 bases and J dropped 6 bases, with 11 bases sitting between them. The CDR3 loop reads CASSLGPRNGYTF. In DNA, the CDR3 is TGTGCCAGCAGTTTGGGCCCGAGAAATGGCTACACCTTC.

This clone came up once. This rearrangement joins TRBV6-6 to TRBJ1-2; 10 bases match TRBD1. Germline CDR1 is MNHNY and CDR2 is SVGAGI (reference sequence). This CDR3 is 14 amino acids long. The J segment lost 4 bases and the V segment lost 8 bases, leaving 7 bases of the junction unmatched. The CDR3 loop reads CASSIGTGAYGYTF. The DNA of the CDR3 is TGTGCCAGCTCGATTGGGACAGGGGCCTATGGCTACACCTTC.

This clone was detected a few times. The V call is TRBV19, the J call TRBJ2-5; D call uncertain. There are 14 residues in the CDR3. Trimming left V 5 bases short and J 7 bases short, with 17 bases between. Germline V gene lookup returns CDR1 LNHDA and CDR2 SQIVND (reference sequence). This CDR3 is CASSSRLYLGTQYF. As DNA, the CDR3 is TGTGCCAGTAGTTCCCGACTGTACCTGGGGACCCAGTACTTC.

This clone is categorized as medium-sized (0.01 to 0.1%). The V and J genes are TRBV6-4 and TRBJ1-5; D uncertain. Germline values: CDR1 MRHNA, CDR2 SNTAGT. The CDR3 runs 15 residues. V was cut by 2 bases and J by 0 bases, with 8 bases left in between. CDR3 DNA sequence: TGTGCCAGCAGTGACAGAGGCGATAGCAATCAGCCCCAGCATTTT. Protein product: CASSDRGDSNQPQHF.

This clone was recorded a few times. The CDR3: CASSFGRGGGDEQFF. CDR3 in DNA: TGTGCCAGCAGCTTTGGGCGGGGGGGTGGAGATGAGCAGTTCTTC. J is TRBJ2-1 and V is TRBV7-9, with 9 bases aligning to TRBD2. The V segment lost 3 bases and the J segment 8 bases; nucleotides outside the gene matches: 8. This CDR3 comprises 15 residues. The V gene's germline CDR1 is SEHNR and CDR2 FQNEAQ (reference sequence).

This clone was seen just once. A junction end diverges from the germline sequence, so it may reflect a read error. The chain joins TRBV5-1 to TRBJ1-1; 12 bases match TRBD1. Looked up from germline, CDR1 is SGHRS and CDR2 is YFSETQ. CDR3 size: 15 residues. Here the CDR3 DNA reads TGCGCCAGCAGCGGGACAGGGGGCTTGAAGACTGAAGCTTTCTTT. Translation gives CASSGTGGLKTEAFF.

In nucleotides, the CDR3 is TGTGCCAGCAGGAAGGGAGGACACCTCTACAATGAGCAGTTCTTC. This encodes CASRKGGHLYNEQFF. The rearrangement uses TRBV6-5 and TRBJ2-1; TRBD2 is a possible D gene (6 bases). CDR1 is MNHEY, CDR2 SVGAGI, per germline. CDR3 length: 15 residues. V lost 6 bases and J lost 3, with 15 bases in between.

About this clone: A read error may account for a junction end that differs from germline. This sequence joins TRBV14 and TRBJ2-3; 9 bases match TRBD2. This CDR3 has 14 amino acids. Germline V gives CDR1 SGHDN, CDR2 FVKESK. The CDR3 sequence: CASSPGTSRDTQYF. The CDR3 nucleotides read TGTGCCAGCAGCCCCGGGACTAGCAGAGATACGCAGTATTTT.

J is TRBJ1-6 and V is TRBV6-6, with 9 bases lining up with TRBD1. Trimming cost V 7 bases and J 7 bases; bases outside gene matches: 5. The length of the CDR3 is 14 residues. Germline V lookup: CDR1 MNHNY, CDR2 SVGAGI (reference sequence). The CDR3 sequence is CASIFGTGNSPLHF. The CDR3 nucleotides read TGTGCCAGCATCTTCGGGACAGGGAATTCACCCCTCCACTTT.

The rearrangement joins TRBV18 to TRBJ2-1, with 8 bases lining up with TRBD1. Germline loops: CDR1 KGHSH, CDR2 LQKENI. The J segment lost 4 bases and the V segment lost 4 bases, leaving 6 bases of the junction unmatched. This CDR3 has 15 amino acids. This CDR3 reads CASSLYRGTYNEQFF. In DNA, the CDR3 is TGTGCCAGCTCACTATACAGGGGGACTTACAATGAGCAGTTCTTC.

This clone was seen a few times. This chain connects TRBV7-3 to TRBJ2-2, with 9 nucleotides matching TRBD2. The CDR3 length is 15 residues. V trimming: 2 bases; J trimming: 5 bases; junction bases outside the gene matches: 3. Germline V lookup: CDR1 SGHTA, CDR2 FQGTGA. The CDR3 coding sequence is TGTGCCAGCAGCTTATTTCTAGCGGGGACCGGGGAGCTGTTTTTT. Its translation is CASSLFLAGTGELFF.

The chain uses TRBV15 and TRBJ1-1; weak D call: TRBD1 (5 bases). The V gene's germline CDR1 is LNHNV and CDR2 YYDKDF (reference sequence). Trimming removed 1 base at V and 1 base at J, with 16 bases between. This CDR3 is 17 amino acids long. CDR3 residues: CATSRARTLDGNTEAFF. CDR3 DNA sequence: TGTGCCACCAGCAGAGCAAGGACACTCGACGGGAACACTGAAGCTTTCTTT. Full variable domain (outside the CDR3, taken from reference TRBV15 and TRBJ1-1): DAMVIQNPRYQVTQFGKPVTLSCSQTLNHNVMYWYQQKSSQAPKLLFHYYDKDFNNEADTPDNFQSRRPNTSFCFLDIRSPGLGDTAMYLCATSRARTLDGNTEAFFGQGTRLTVV.

This chain joins TRBV10-1 and TRBJ1-2; 11 bases map to TRBD1. The CDR3 extends over 14 amino acids. Germline CDR1 WNHNN, CDR2 SYGVQD (reference sequence). Trimming took 4 bases from V and 8 from J; bases not matched to a gene: 6. CDR3 in amino acids: CASSAGTGGGGYTF. CDR3 in DNA: TGCGCCAGCAGTGCCGGGACAGGGGGAGGCGGCTACACCTTC.

This sequence joins TRBV18 and TRBJ2-7, with D possibly matching TRBD2 (5 bases). With 3 bases removed from V and 4 bases from J, the gap between germline ends came to 10 bases. The CDR3 has 13 residues. The germline V gene encodes CDR1 KGHSH and CDR2 LQKENI. As DNA, the CDR3 is TGTGCCAGCTCACCCCCCGCGGGTTACGAGCAGTACTTC. This gives the protein CASSPPAGYEQYF.

This rearrangement joins TRBV28 to TRBJ2-3; 7 bases line up with TRBD2. This CDR3 has 15 residues. The V and J ends lost 3 bases and 0 bases, in that order; junction bases with no gene match: 3. CDR1 and CDR2 from the germline V gene are MDHEN and SYDVKM. In DNA form, the CDR3 reads TGTGCCAGCAGTTTGGGAGGGGCCAGCACAGATACGCAGTATTTT. Its protein is CASSLGGASTDTQYF.

This sequence joins TRBV5-1 and TRBJ2-3; 8 bases are a match to TRBD1. The germline V gene encodes CDR1 SGHRS and CDR2 YFSETQ. V lost 2 bases and J lost 5; bases outside the gene matches: 7. The CDR3 is made up of 15 amino acids. The CDR3 nucleotides read TGCGCCAGCAGCTTTAGCGGACAGGGCGGAGATACGCAGTATTTT. Translation: CASSFSGQGGDTQYF.

The chain is built from TRBV18 and TRBJ2-2; D is unclear. Trimming removed 3 bases from V and 7 bases from J, with 12 bases in between. This CDR3 is 14 amino acids long. From germline, CDR1 is KGHSH and CDR2 LQKENI. For the CDR3, the DNA is TGTGCCAGCTCACCTCAAACCGGTATCGGGGAGCTGTTTTTT. It encodes CASSPQTGIGELFF.

V gene TRBV7-2 combines with J gene TRBJ2-5; 9 bases match TRBD2. The CDR3 sequence is 15 residues long. CDR1 is SGHTA and CDR2 is FQGNSA in the germline V gene. With V trimmed by 0 bases and J by 7 bases, 6 bases remained unmatched. The CDR3 loop is CASSLATSGLWTQYF. CDR3 DNA: TGTGCCAGCAGCTTAGCGACTAGCGGTCTTTGGACCCAGTACTTC.

The rearrangement joins TRBV7-9 to TRBJ2-1; weak D call: TRBD1 (6 bases). Germline CDR1 is SEHNR and CDR2 is FQNEAQ (reference sequence). The CDR3 totals 13 residues. The V gene lost 5 bases and the J gene lost 8 bases, with 13 bases spanning the gap. CDR3 sequence: CASSRTVSDEQFF. The CDR3 DNA sequence: TGTGCCAGCAGCAGGACAGTGAGTGATGAGCAGTTCTTC.

This sequence joins TRBV18 and TRBJ1-4, with TRBD1 as a possible D gene (6 bases). V was clipped by 5 bases and J by 8 bases, with 9 bases between them. The CDR3 loop spans 12 amino acids. Germline V gene sequence: CDR1 KGHSH, CDR2 LQKENI. CDR3: CASSSDSEKLFF. The CDR3 bases are TGTGCCAGCTCATCGGACAGCGAAAAACTGTTTTTT.

The genes are TRBV5-8 and TRBJ1-6, with no clear D. Per the germline V gene, CDR1 is SGHTS and CDR2 is YDEGEE. Trimming removed 0 bases from V and 5 bases from J, with 3 bases in between. CDR3 length: 13 residues. The CDR3 loop is CASSLDNNSPLHF. In DNA, the CDR3 is TGTGCCAGCAGCTTGGATAATAATTCACCCCTCCACTTT.

The V call is TRBV2, the J call TRBJ2-7; D uncertain. V was cut by 4 bases and J by 1 base, with 8 bases left in between. Germline CDR1 reads SNHLY; CDR2 reads FYNNEI. This CDR3 comprises 13 residues. In DNA, the CDR3 is TGTGCCAGCAGTGCCCCAGTGTCCTACGAGCAGTACTTC. Protein: CASSAPVSYEQYF.

This chain links TRBV7-2 with TRBJ2-7; D gene uncertain. Germline CDR1 is SGHTA and CDR2 is FQGNSA. Trimming shortened V by 2 bases and J by 7 bases, and 12 bases separated the two germline ends. The CDR3 has 13 residues. The CDR3 DNA is TGTGCCAGCAGCTTATCATCTGGCGGAGAGCAGTACTTC. Translation gives CASSLSSGGEQYF.

This chain joins TRBV2 and TRBJ2-7, with D possibly matching TRBD1 (6 bases). The CDR3 covers 12 residues. V was clipped by 3 bases and J by 5 bases, with 8 bases between them. The germline CDR1 and CDR2 sequences are SNHLY and FYNNEI. CDR3 amino acids: CASSDDRHEQYF. CDR3 nucleotides: TGTGCCAGCAGTGACGACAGGCACGAGCAGTACTTC.

The chain is built from TRBV4-1 and TRBJ2-5; perhaps TRBD1 as D (5 bases). Germline V lookup: CDR1 MGHRA, CDR2 YSYEKL. The V gene lost 0 bases and the J gene lost 5 bases, with 19 bases spanning the gap. This CDR3 has 17 amino acids. The CDR3 here is CASSQEDGLARAETQYF. CDR3 sequence (DNA): TGCGCCAGCAGCCAAGAGGACGGTCTTGCCAGGGCTGAGACCCAGTACTTC.

This clone occurred a few times. V is TRBV23-1 and J is TRBJ1-2; D gene ambiguous. TRBV23-1 counts as an open reading frame of uncertain function. The CDR3 loop spans 16 amino acids. Trimming pared 2 bases from V and 1 base from J, leaving 14 bases between. The CDR3 is CASSQGPPGSNYGYTF. The DNA for the CDR3 is TGCGCCAGCAGTCAAGGGCCTCCCGGAAGTAACTATGGCTACACCTTC.

The rearrangement joins TRBV5-3 to TRBJ1-2, with a tentative D call TRBD1 (5 bases). TRBV5-3 is labeled an ORF, and its function is uncertain. Trimming cost V 0 bases and J 4 bases, with 13 bases left between them. The CDR3 extends over 15 amino acids. CDR3 in amino acids: CARSLAGDGSYGYTF. The CDR3, as DNA: TGTGCCAGAAGCTTGGCGGGGGACGGGAGCTATGGCTACACCTTC.

The table lists this clone with a few counts. The chain couples TRBV28 to TRBJ1-4; D not certain. V lost 3 bases, J lost 8 bases, and 7 bases lay in between. Germline V gives CDR1 MDHEN, CDR2 SYDVKM. This CDR3 comprises 12 residues. This chain's CDR3 is CASSFSEEKLFF. DNA for the CDR3: TGTGCCAGCAGTTTCTCAGAAGAAAAACTGTTTTTT.